The entry that follows covers one TCR beta chain sequence. Relative to the germline gene, one junction end is altered; a read error may explain this. The data were produced by immunoSEQ multiplex PCR, yet TCRdb's version contains in-frame clones alone and is incomplete. The table shows around 31,000 clones, with approximately 90% occurring only once. This entry is derived from a study of T cell changes during pregnancy in multiple sclerosis. CDR3 length: 14 residues. Germline V gives CDR1 SQVTM, CDR2 ANQGSEA. This specimen was CD8+ T cells from peripheral blood mononuclear cells, taken in the second trimester of pregnancy. This chain connects TRBV29-1 to TRBJ1-5, with 8 bases identical to TRBD1. This receptor was taken from a female donor with multiple sclerosis, enrolled in a pregnancy study. The CDR3 spells CSAETQGTGQPQHF. In nucleotides, the CDR3 is TGCAGCGCTGAAACACAGGGGACAGGCCAGCCCCAGCATTTT. Drawing the rest from reference TRBV29-1 and TRBJ1-5, the complete variable domain is SAVISQKPSRDICQRGTSLTIQCQVDSQVTMMFWYRQQPGQSLTLIATANQGSEATYESGFVIDKFPISRPNLTFSTLTVSNMSPEDSSIYLCSAETQGTGQPQHFGDGTRLSIL.